A single sample is the source of the 9 T cell receptor beta chains below, sequenced in a study of blood T cell repertoires in COVID-19. Sequencing used immunoSEQ multiplex PCR; TCRdb keeps in-frame clones, though not all of them. The sample carries 85,000 to 120,000 clones, 87% recorded once. Sequencing used peripheral blood. Receptors originate from a woman in her fifties or sixties with COVID-19, enrolled during active disease.

The V gene is TRBV4-2, the J gene TRBJ1-3; D unresolved. V lost 4 bases to trimming and J lost 0 bases, with 7 bases between them. CDR3 length: 14 residues. Germline assignment: CDR1 LGHNA and CDR2 YNFKEQ. CDR3 protein: CASSPGDSGNTIYF. In DNA form, the CDR3 reads TGTGCCAGCAGCCCCGGAGACTCTGGAAACACCATATATTTT.

This chain joins TRBV6-1 and TRBJ2-5, with TRBD2 matching 16 bases. The CDR3 runs 17 residues. CDR1 MNHNS and CDR2 SASEGT come from the germline V gene. V was clipped by 4 bases and J by 4 bases; unmatched bases: 6. The CDR3 DNA reads TGTGCCAGCAGTGTAGGTGGGACTAGCGGGGGGGCAGAGACCCAGTACTTC. Its protein is CASSVGGTSGGAETQYF.

This clone showed up just once. The J gene is TRBJ1-2, the V gene TRBV4-3; perhaps TRBD1 as D (5 bases). Germline V lookup: CDR1 LGHNA, CDR2 YSLEER. The V end lost 1 base, the J end lost 5 bases, and 11 bases lay between the germline ends. This CDR3 spans 14 amino acids. In DNA, the CDR3 is TGCGCCAGCAGCCAAGGTCAGGGAGGGTATGGCTACACCTTC. As protein: CASSQGQGGYGYTF.

This sequence joins TRBV5-6 and TRBJ2-7; D is possibly TRBD1 (5 bases). CDR1 and CDR2 (germline): SGHDT, YYEEEE. There are 11 residues in the CDR3. Deletions cut 4 bases from V and 9 bases from J, with 11 bases between. CDR3 region: CASSQGYGQYF. CDR3 DNA sequence: TGTGCCAGCAGCCAGGGATATGGGCAGTACTTC. The full variable domain, with the rest looked up from reference TRBV5-6 and TRBJ2-7, is DAGVTQSPTHLIKTRGQQVTLRCSPKSGHDTVSWYQQALGQGPQFIFQYYEEEERQRGNFPDRFSGHQFPNYSSELNVNALLLGDSALYLCASSQGYGQYFGPGTRLTVT.

The CDR3 DNA is TGTGCCAGCAGCCAACCTAGCGGGGGCCGGCTAAGTTCAGAGACCCAGTACTTC. Encoded protein: CASSQPSGGRLSSETQYF. V and J are TRBV16 and TRBJ2-5; 10 positions agree with TRBD2. This CDR3 is built from 18 residues. V trimming: 2 bases; J trimming: 4 bases; junction bases outside the gene matches: 13. CDR1 and CDR2 from the germline V gene are KGHSY and FQNENV.

The chain has TRBV29-1 and TRBJ2-5, with D possibly TRBD2 on 7 matching bases. The V end lost 4 bases, the J end lost 4 bases, and 19 bases lay between the germline ends. This CDR3 comprises 15 residues. Germline V gene data show CDR1 as SQVTM and CDR2 as ANQGSEA. The CDR3 region has the DNA TGCAGCGTTGGGATAGTGGCGGGGGCCGGAGAGACCCAGTACTTC. Protein product: CSVGIVAGAGETQYF.

For the CDR3, the DNA is TGTGCCAGCAATGTCTTGAGCTCCTATAATTCACCCCTCCACTTT. Its translation: CASNVLSSYNSPLHF. The chain joins TRBV6-5 to TRBJ1-6, with D uncertain. The germline CDR1 and CDR2 sequences are MNHEY and SVGAGI. The CDR3 loop spans 15 amino acids. Trimming cost V 7 bases and J 0 bases, with 10 bases left between them.

The chain couples TRBV7-9 to TRBJ1-1; D is uncertain. Trimming took off 8 bases at V and 4 bases at J, with 11 bases between the two ends. Germline V CDR1 and CDR2: SEHNR, FQNEAQ (reference sequence). The CDR3 is 12 residues long. CDR3 protein: CASLGPLTEAFF. CDR3 in DNA: TGTGCCAGCCTAGGTCCGCTCACTGAAGCTTTCTTT.

The chain links TRBV19 to TRBJ2-2, with 14 bases identical to TRBD2. J lost 13 bases, V lost 7 bases, and 8 bases had no gene match. CDR1 is LNHDA and CDR2 is SQIVND in the germline V gene (reference sequence). CDR3 length: 14 amino acids. The CDR3, as DNA: TGTGCCAGTATCGGGACTAGCGGGGGTCGCGGGCTGTTTTTT. This codes for CASIGTSGGRGLFF.